Reported below is one T cell receptor (beta chain). No antigen is known for it. These data belong to a study of blood T cells in healthy people across ages. Findings and caveats of the study: Observed TCR beta diversity per million T cells went down as age went up. This fall followed a roughly linear course with age. Naive CD4+ cells and diversity were both higher in long-lived donors than in aged donors.

The V and J ends lost 5 bases and 6 bases respectively, with 13 bases between them. Germline CDR1 SGHTA, CDR2 FQGTGA. This CDR3 is 13 amino acids long. Next came a second PCR, run for 7 to 11 cycles, which used a sample-barcoded 5' primer along with a J-beta primer mix. TCRdb fed the 5' RACE reads into MiXCR, producing one record per CDR3 protein. The repertoire includes 1,800,000 or so distinct CDR3 sequences, about two fifths of them detected once, and more than 20% sits in the top ten. Sequencing was done on a sample of blood. The rearrangement uses TRBV7-3 and TRBJ1-1; D perhaps matches TRBD1 (5 bases). This sequence was found in a human donor in good health. CDR3: CASSPGEGAEAFF. In DNA, the CDR3 is TGTGCCAGCAGCCCCGGGGAAGGGGCTGAAGCTTTCTTT.